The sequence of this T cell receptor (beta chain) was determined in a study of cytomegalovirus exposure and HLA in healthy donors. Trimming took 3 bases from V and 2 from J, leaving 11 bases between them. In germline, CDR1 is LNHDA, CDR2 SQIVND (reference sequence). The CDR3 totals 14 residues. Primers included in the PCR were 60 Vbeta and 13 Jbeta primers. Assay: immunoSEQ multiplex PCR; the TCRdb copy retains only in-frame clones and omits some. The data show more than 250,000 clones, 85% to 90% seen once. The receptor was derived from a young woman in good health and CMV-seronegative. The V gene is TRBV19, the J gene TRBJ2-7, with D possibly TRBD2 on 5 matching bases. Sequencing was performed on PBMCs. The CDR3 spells CASSIYGETYEQYF. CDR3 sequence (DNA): TGTGCCAGTAGTATTTACGGGGAGACCTACGAGCAGTACTTC.